The 21 T cell receptor beta chains given below trace back to one sample, sequenced in a study of CD8 T cells in ankylosing spondylitis. TCRdb ran MiXCR on the 5' RACE reads and lists one entry per CDR3 protein. This table has 200,000 to 250,000 distinct CDR3 sequences, 7.5% to 9.5% appearing once. Sequencing input: blood, either unsorted or a sorted T cell fraction (not recorded which). The receptor source for this set is a female donor with ankylosing spondylitis or in good health (not recorded which).

This clonotype was seen more than once but under ten times. The rearrangement links TRBV7-2 to TRBJ2-7; 11 bases line up with TRBD2. This CDR3 has 16 amino acids. Trimming took 2 bases from V and 2 from J; bases not matched to a gene: 5. The germline V gene encodes CDR1 SGHTA and CDR2 FQGNSA. CDR3 region: CASSLQGLAAAYEQYF. The CDR3 bases are TGTGCCAGCAGCTTACAGGGACTAGCGGCGGCCTACGAGCAGTACTTC.

This clonotype occurred many times. This chain uses TRBV28 with TRBJ2-5, with TRBD2 matching over 7 bases. The CDR3 extends over 14 amino acids. V shed 4 bases, J shed 5 bases, and the junction held 7 bases outside the gene matches. Per germline, CDR1 MDHEN and CDR2 SYDVKM. The CDR3 nucleotides are TGTGCCAGCAGTTCGATAGGGACTATGGAGACCCAGTACTTC. Its translation is CASSSIGTMETQYF.

This clonotype was detected many times. The rearrangement links TRBV28 to TRBJ1-4; D might be TRBD1 (6 bases). V was trimmed by 5 bases and J by 7 bases, leaving 17 bases between them. The CDR3 length is 15 residues. Germline loops: CDR1 MDHEN, CDR2 SYDVKM. DNA for the CDR3: TGTGCCAGCAGTCGCCCGGGGACAAGTAGTGAAAAACTGTTTTTT. Protein sequence: CASSRPGTSSEKLFF.

This clonotype was recorded at least ten times. The chain couples TRBV7-3 to TRBJ2-2; D uncertain. Trimming took 3 bases from V and 4 from J, leaving 6 bases between them. CDR3 length: 13 amino acids. Germline V gives CDR1 SGHTA, CDR2 FQGTGA. CDR3 sequence reads: CASSFGGTGELFF. In DNA, the CDR3 is TGTGCCAGCAGCTTCGGTGGCACCGGGGAGCTGTTTTTT. Drawing the rest from reference TRBV7-3 and TRBJ2-2, the complete variable domain is GAGVSQTPSNKVTEKGKYVELRCDPISGHTALYWYRQSLGQGPEFLIYFQGTGAADDSGLPNDRFFAVRPEGSVSTLKIQRTERGDSAVYLCASSFGGTGELFFGEGSRLTVL.

This clonotype was seen ten or more times. This rearrangement joins TRBV7-2 to TRBJ2-7, with 9 bases lining up with TRBD2. The CDR3 has 16 amino acids. V gave up 5 bases and J gave up 0 bases; unmatched junction bases: 8. CDR1 and CDR2 from the germline V gene are SGHTA and FQGNSA. CDR3 in amino acids: CASSDNLAGSSYEQYF. CDR3 DNA sequence: TGTGCCAGCAGCGATAATCTAGCGGGGAGCTCCTACGAGCAGTACTTC.

This rearrangement joins TRBV3-1 to TRBJ1-1, with D unclear. The V end was cut by 2 bases, the J end by 8 bases, with 12 bases between. The CDR3 sequence is 13 residues long. Germline V CDR1 and CDR2: LGHDT, YNNKEL (reference sequence). As DNA, the CDR3 is TGTGCCAGCAGCCAAATCGGGAATACAGAAGCTTTCTTT. This gives the protein CASSQIGNTEAFF.

This clonotype occurred many times. J is TRBJ2-1 and V is TRBV6-1; 10 nucleotides line up with TRBD1. Unmatched junction bases numbered 13, after V lost 5 bases and J lost 6 bases. The CDR3 covers 17 residues. The germline CDR1 and CDR2 sequences are MNHNS and SASEGT. The CDR3 reads CASSPTSGTGATNEQFF. DNA of the CDR3: TGTGCCAGCAGTCCGACGTCCGGGACAGGGGCGACCAATGAGCAGTTCTTC.

Many counts were recorded for this clonotype. V usage is TRBV5-6 and J usage is TRBJ2-2; possibly TRBD1 for D (5 bases). The CDR3 length is 14 residues. Trimming left V 0 bases short and J 6 bases short, with 9 bases between. Germline assignment: CDR1 SGHDT and CDR2 YYEEEE. The CDR3 region has the DNA TGTGCCAGCAGCTTGGTTGAAGGGGCCGGGGAGCTGTTTTTT. It encodes CASSLVEGAGELFF.

Concerning this clonotype itself: Germline is not matched at one junction end, which may reflect a read error. CDR3 nucleotides: TGTGCCATCAGCAGAGACAGGGTAGCCACTGCAGCTTTCTTT. Residues: CAISRDRVATAAFF. The chain links TRBV15 to TRBJ1-1, with 7 bases matching TRBD1. Germline CDR1 is LNHNV and CDR2 is YYDKDF (reference sequence). The length of the CDR3 is 14 residues. Full variable domain (missing parts from reference TRBV15 and TRBJ1-1): DAMVIQNPRYQVTQFGKPVTLSCSQTLNHNVMYWYQQKSSQAPKLLFHYYDKDFNNEADTPDNFQSRRPNTSFCFLDIRSPGLGDTAMYLCAISRDRVATAAFFGQGTRLTVV.

This clonotype was seen many times. The chain links TRBV6-5 to TRBJ2-1, with 8 positions matching TRBD1. Germline CDR1 MNHEY, CDR2 SVGAGI. This CDR3 is 15 amino acids long. J lost 6 bases, V lost 4 bases, and 8 bases had no gene match. The CDR3: CASSSGQGLGNEQFF. The CDR3 DNA is TGTGCCAGCAGTTCAGGACAGGGTTTAGGCAATGAGCAGTTCTTC.

As for this clonotype: One base away lies a much larger clone, so this may be a sequencing read error. The V and J genes are TRBV29-1 and TRBJ2-5; a weak D match, TRBD1 (5 bases). The CDR3 is 11 residues long. Per germline, CDR1 SQVTM and CDR2 ANQGSEA. This CDR3 reads CSGRVQGTQYF. The CDR3 bases are TGCAGCGGCAGGGTTCAAGGGACCCAGTACTTC.

This clonotype was detected many times. The V gene is TRBV5-1, the J gene TRBJ2-2; 8 bases match TRBD1. The CDR3 is 15 residues long. J gave up 1 base and V 4 bases, and 3 bases lay outside the gene matches. CDR1 is SGHRS, CDR2 YFSETQ, per germline. For the CDR3, the DNA is TGCGCCAGCAGCCCGGGACAGGTGAACACCGGGGAGCTGTTTTTT. As protein: CASSPGQVNTGELFF. Based on the CDR3 plus reference TRBV5-1 and TRBJ2-2, the full variable domain is KAGVTQTPRYLIKTRGQQVTLSCSPISGHRSVSWYQQTPGQGLQFLFEYFSETQRNKGNFPGRFSGRQFSNSRSEMNVSTLELGDSALYLCASSPGQVNTGELFFGEGSRLTVL.

This clonotype came up many times. The chain uses TRBV6-2 or TRBV6-3 and TRBJ2-7; 7 positions agree with TRBD2. With 4 bases clipped from V and 4 bases from J, the junction kept 10 bases outside the gene matches. The CDR3 extends over 15 amino acids. Germline V CDR1 and CDR2: MNHEY, SVGEGT. The CDR3 nucleotides are TGTGCCAGCAGTTGGGGAGGGCGAACGGGGTACGAGCAGTACTTC. As protein: CASSWGGRTGYEQYF.

The chain carries TRBV3-1 and TRBJ2-6; 7 bases map to TRBD1. V shed 5 bases and J 0 bases; nucleotides not matched to a gene: 4. This CDR3 region has 16 residues. Germline V gene data show CDR1 as LGHDT and CDR2 as YNNKEL (reference sequence). The chain's CDR3 is CASSSGQLSGANVLTF. In DNA form, the CDR3 reads TGTGCCAGCAGCTCGGGACAGCTCTCTGGGGCCAACGTCCTGACTTTC.

This clonotype was seen ten or more times. The V and J genes are TRBV7-8 and TRBJ1-1, with 8 positions matching TRBD1. This CDR3 is 13 amino acids long. The germline V gene has CDR1 SGHVS and CDR2 FQNEAQ. The J segment lost 3 bases and the V segment lost 4 bases, leaving 1 base of the junction unmatched. CDR3 loop: CASSWTGYTEAFF. The CDR3 DNA is TGTGCCAGCAGCTGGACAGGGTACACTGAAGCTTTCTTT.

This clonotype has a count of ten or more. The rearrangement links TRBV12-3 or TRBV12-4 to TRBJ1-3; 7 bases match TRBD1. This CDR3 region has 13 residues. V lost 10 bases, J lost 1 base, and 4 bases stayed unmatched. CDR3 protein: CATRGGSGNTIYF. The CDR3 nucleotides are TGTGCCACCAGGGGGGGGTCTGGAAACACCATATATTTT.

This clonotype was detected many times. The V gene is TRBV7-6, the J gene TRBJ2-3; D unclear. Germline values: CDR1 SGHVS, CDR2 FNYEAQ. CDR3 size: 14 residues. Trimming left V 4 bases short and J 2 bases short, with 10 bases between. The CDR3 is CASSSSRFTDTQYF. The CDR3 nucleotides read TGTGCCAGCAGCTCCTCCCGGTTCACAGATACGCAGTATTTT.

V gene TRBV5-6 combines with J gene TRBJ2-5, with a possible D match to TRBD1 (5 bases). CDR3 length: 14 residues. Between the trimmed V and J ends, which lost 3 bases and 2 bases, there was a span of 11 bases. Germline V gives CDR1 SGHDT, CDR2 YYEEEE. CDR3 region: CASSWGRVQETQYF. CDR3 sequence (DNA): TGTGCCAGCAGCTGGGGCAGAGTACAAGAGACCCAGTACTTC.

Points on this clonotype: A much larger clone lies one base from this, so it may be a read error. The CDR3 sequence: CASSFRLRGELFF. DNA for the CDR3: TGTGCCAGCAGCTTTAGGCTCAGAGGGGAGCTGTTTTTT. V is TRBV7-9 and J is TRBJ2-2; D is undetermined. The CDR3 is made up of 13 amino acids. From germline, CDR1 is SEHNR and CDR2 FQNEAQ (reference sequence). V lost 3 bases, J lost 8 bases, and 10 bases lay in between. The entire variable domain, with the rest obtained from reference TRBV7-9 and TRBJ2-2, is as follows: DTGVSQNPRHKITKRGQNVTFRCDPISEHNRLYWYRQTLGQGPEFLTYFQNEAQLEKSRLLSDRFSAERPKGSFSTLEIQRTEQGDSAMYLCASSFRLRGELFFGEGSRLTVL.

CDR3 nucleotide sequence: TGTGCCAGCAGTTTTACTACTAGCGGGAAGGGTTACGAGCAGTACTTC. This gives the protein CASSFTTSGKGYEQYF. J is TRBJ2-7 and V is TRBV6-5, with TRBD2 matching 10 bases. This CDR3 spans 16 amino acids. Per the germline V gene, CDR1 is MNHEY and CDR2 is SVGAGI. The V gene end was trimmed by 4 bases and the J gene end by 4 bases; junction bases not matched to a gene: 10.

This clonotype was detected ten times or more. The CDR3 region is CSASATGTPSGPQHF. The CDR3 DNA reads TGCAGTGCTAGTGCTACAGGGACCCCTTCAGGGCCCCAGCATTTT. The chain links TRBV20-1 to TRBJ1-5, with D possibly TRBD1 on 6 matching bases. There are 15 residues in the CDR3. V shed 3 bases and J shed 9 bases, with 21 bases lying between them. The germline CDR1 and CDR2 sequences are DFQATT and SNEGSKA (reference sequence).